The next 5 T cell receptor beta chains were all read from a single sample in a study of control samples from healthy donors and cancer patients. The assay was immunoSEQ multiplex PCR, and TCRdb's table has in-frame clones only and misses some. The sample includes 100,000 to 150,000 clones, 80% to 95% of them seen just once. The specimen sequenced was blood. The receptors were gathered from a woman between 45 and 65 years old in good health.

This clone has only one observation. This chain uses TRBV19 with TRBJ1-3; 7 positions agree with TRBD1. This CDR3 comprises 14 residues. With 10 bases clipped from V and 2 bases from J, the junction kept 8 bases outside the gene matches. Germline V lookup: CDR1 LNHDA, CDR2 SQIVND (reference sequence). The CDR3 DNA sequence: TGTGCCACCAAGGACAGGACGGCTGGAAACACCATATATTTT. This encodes CATKDRTAGNTIYF. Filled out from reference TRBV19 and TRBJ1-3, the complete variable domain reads DGGITQSPKYLFRKEGQNVTLSCEQNLNHDAMYWYRQDPGQGLRLIYYSQIVNDFQKGDIAEGYSVSREKKESFPLTVTSAQKNPTAFYLCATKDRTAGNTIYFGEGSWLTVV.

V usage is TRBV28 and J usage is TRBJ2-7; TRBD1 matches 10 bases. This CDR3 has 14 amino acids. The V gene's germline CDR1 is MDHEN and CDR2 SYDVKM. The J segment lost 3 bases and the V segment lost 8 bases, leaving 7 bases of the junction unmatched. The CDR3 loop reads CASAGTGESYEQYF. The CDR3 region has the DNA TGTGCCAGCGCGGGGACAGGGGAAAGCTACGAGCAGTACTTC.

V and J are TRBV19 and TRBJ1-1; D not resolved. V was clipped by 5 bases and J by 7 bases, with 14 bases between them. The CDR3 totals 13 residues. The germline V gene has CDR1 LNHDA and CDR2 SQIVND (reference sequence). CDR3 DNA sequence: TGTGCCAGTAGTTGGGTAGGGTCAAATGAAGCTTTCTTT. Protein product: CASSWVGSNEAFF.

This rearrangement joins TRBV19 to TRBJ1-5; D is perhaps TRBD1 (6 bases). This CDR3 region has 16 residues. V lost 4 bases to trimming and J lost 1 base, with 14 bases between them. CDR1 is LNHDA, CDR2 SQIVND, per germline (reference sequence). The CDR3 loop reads CASSTFGGASNQPQHF. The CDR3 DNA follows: TGTGCCAGTAGTACTTTCGGGGGGGCGAGCAATCAGCCCCAGCATTTT. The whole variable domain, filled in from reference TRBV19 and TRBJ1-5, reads DGGITQSPKYLFRKEGQNVTLSCEQNLNHDAMYWYRQDPGQGLRLIYYSQIVNDFQKGDIAEGYSVSREKKESFPLTVTSAQKNPTAFYLCASSTFGGASNQPQHFGDGTRLSIL.

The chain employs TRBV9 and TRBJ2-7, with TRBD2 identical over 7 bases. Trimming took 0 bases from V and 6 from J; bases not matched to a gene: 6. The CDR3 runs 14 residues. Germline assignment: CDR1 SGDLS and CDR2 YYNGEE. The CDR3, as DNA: TGTGCCAGCAGCGTAGCCCCACTAGCGTCCGAGCAGTACTTC. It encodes CASSVAPLASEQYF.